This TCR beta chain was observed in a study of T-cell reconstitution after alpha-beta-depleted transplantation in children. Study-wide results and limits: Some patients showed high day-60 TCRbeta diversity, which derived from surviving recipient T cells and thymic progenitors.

The CDR3 length is 17 residues. The V and J ends lost 2 bases and 3 bases, in that order; junction bases with no gene match: 8. Unique molecular identifiers were incorporated during preparation of the TCRbeta library. One entry per CDR3 protein results from TCRdb running MiXCR on the PCR reads. Of hundreds of thousands of distinct CDR3 sequences in the sample, roughly 9.1% are singletons; the top ten hold roughly 7.1%. This clonotype has a count of ten or more. The target antigen is unknown. This clonotype originated in a boy under two years old with acute myeloid leukemia, due to receive a stem cell transplant. Sample: PBMCs, taken before TCRalphabeta/CD19-depleted stem cell transplant. The rearrangement joins TRBV12-3 or TRBV12-4 to TRBJ2-1, with 9 bases aligning to TRBD2. The CDR3 DNA is TGTGCCAGCAGTTTATTTCGGCGGGGGGGCATCTACAATGAGCAGTTCTTC. Translation: CASSLFRRGGIYNEQFF.